The clone carrying this T cell receptor beta chain was seen a few times. The data were obtained in a study of blood T cell repertoires in COVID-19. Overall study context: Some COVID-19 samples were acute and others convalescent; all came from the United States, Italy and Spain. T cells, B-cell-depleted T cells, or PBMCs provided the cDNA or gDNA that served as material.

V dropped 6 bases and J dropped 3 bases, with 14 bases sitting between them. The CDR3 covers 14 residues. Germline CDR1 and CDR2: ENHRY and SYGVKD. Per the original data handling: The authors estimated nucleated cell counts from reference gene primer amplification. Some clones are missing from TCRdb's copy, which holds only in-frame ones; the method was immunoSEQ multiplex PCR. Clone size and the V and J calls come from that table; the DNA yielded D and trimming. The sample consists of 200,000 to 300,000 clones, roughly 80% of them appearing once. The rearrangement links TRBV10-3 to TRBJ1-1, with a possible D match to TRBD1 (5 bases). The sample was peripheral blood. This receptor was identified in a woman older than 75 with acute or convalescent COVID-19. CDR3 protein: CAISFREGDTEAFF. CDR3 sequence (DNA): TGTGCCATCAGCTTCAGGGAAGGGGACACTGAAGCTTTCTTT.